The T cell receptor (beta chain) under discussion was sequenced for a study of blood T cell repertoires in COVID-19. Overall study: Sources were T cells, B-cell-depleted T cells, or PBMCs; the material itself was cDNA or gDNA.

TCRdb's copy holds only in-frame clones and misses some; the assay was immunoSEQ multiplex PCR. The sample lists about 170,000 clones; roughly 90% were seen once. The CDR3 is 14 amino acids. V was clipped by 6 bases and J by 0 bases; unmatched bases: 5. The germline V gene has CDR1 MNHEY and CDR2 SVGAGI. The chain joins TRBV6-5 to TRBJ2-7, with 7 bases matching TRBD1. This clonotype originated in a man between 25 and 39 years old with COVID-19, enrolled during active disease. The material sequenced was peripheral blood. CDR3 region: CASSSGTASYEQYF. The CDR3 nucleotides are TGTGCCAGCAGCTCTGGGACAGCCTCCTACGAGCAGTACTTC.